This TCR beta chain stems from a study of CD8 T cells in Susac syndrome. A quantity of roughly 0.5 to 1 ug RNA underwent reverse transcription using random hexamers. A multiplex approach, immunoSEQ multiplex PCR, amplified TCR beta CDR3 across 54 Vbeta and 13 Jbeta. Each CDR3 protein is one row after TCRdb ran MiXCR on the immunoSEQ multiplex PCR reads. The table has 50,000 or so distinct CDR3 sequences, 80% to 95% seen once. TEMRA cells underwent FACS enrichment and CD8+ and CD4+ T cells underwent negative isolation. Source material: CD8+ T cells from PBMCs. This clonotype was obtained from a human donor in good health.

CDR3 protein: CASSNPGQGTDEQYF. The CDR3, as DNA: TGCGCCAGCAGCAACCCGGGACAGGGTACCGACGAGCAGTACTTC. The V gene is TRBV4-1, the J gene TRBJ2-7, with 9 bases fitting TRBD1. The CDR3 has 15 amino acids. Germline values: CDR1 MGHRA, CDR2 YSYEKL. V was clipped by 5 bases and J by 5 bases; unmatched bases: 10.